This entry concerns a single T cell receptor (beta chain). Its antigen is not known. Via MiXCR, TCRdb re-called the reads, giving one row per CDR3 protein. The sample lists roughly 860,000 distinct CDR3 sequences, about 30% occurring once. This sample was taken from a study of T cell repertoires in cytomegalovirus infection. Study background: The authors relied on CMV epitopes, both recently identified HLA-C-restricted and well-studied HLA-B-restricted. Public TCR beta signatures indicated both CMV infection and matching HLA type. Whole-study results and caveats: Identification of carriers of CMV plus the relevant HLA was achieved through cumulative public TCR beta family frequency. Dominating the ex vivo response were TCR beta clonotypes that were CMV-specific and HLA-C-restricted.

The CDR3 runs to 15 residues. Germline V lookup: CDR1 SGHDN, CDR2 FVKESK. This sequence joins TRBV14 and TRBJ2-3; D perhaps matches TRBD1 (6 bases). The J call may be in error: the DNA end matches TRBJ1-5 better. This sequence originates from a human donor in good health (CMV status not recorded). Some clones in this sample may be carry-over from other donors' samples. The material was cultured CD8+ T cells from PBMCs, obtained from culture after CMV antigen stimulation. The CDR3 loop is CASSQVAGAADTQHF. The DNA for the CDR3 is TGTGCCAGCAGCCAAGTTGCGGGGGCAGCTGATACGCAGCATTTT.